The 30 T cell receptor beta chains presented below share a single source sample, sequenced in a study of molecular identifiers for immune sequencing clone quantification. MiXCR, applied by TCRdb to the PCR reads, yields one record per CDR3 protein. The table lists 300,000 to 400,000 distinct CDR3 sequences, about a fifth of them singletons. The sample taken for sequencing was naive CD8+ T cells from blood, with Jurkat cell RNA spiked in. Specified subset: FACS-sorted CD8+CD4-CCR7+CD45RA+ naive T cells. Receptor source: a human donor in good health. Some libraries in this study had Jurkat cell RNA spiked in.

This clonotype was seen ten or more times. The chain couples TRBV20-1 to TRBJ2-3; 11 bases match TRBD2. Unmatched junction bases numbered 8, after V lost 4 bases and J lost 5 bases. The CDR3 totals 15 residues. Looked up from germline, CDR1 is DFQATT and CDR2 is SNEGSKA (reference sequence). CDR3 sequence (DNA): TGCAGTGCTACCTCACTAGCGGGAGTAGGAGATACGCAGTATTTT. Protein sequence: CSATSLAGVGDTQYF.

About this clonotype itself: At one end, the junction sequence differs from germline, possibly due to a read error. The chain uses TRBV30 and TRBJ2-3; 9 bases map to TRBD2. The V gene's germline CDR1 is GTSNPN and CDR2 SVGIG (reference sequence). This CDR3 spans 16 amino acids. The CDR3 region is CAWSVGLAGSTDMQYF. The CDR3 DNA sequence: TGTGCCTGGAGTGTAGGGCTAGCGGGGAGCACAGATATGCAGTATTTT.

This clonotype was seen a single time. A much bigger clone sits one base away, suggesting this may be a read error. This chain uses TRBV12-3 or TRBV12-4 with TRBJ1-1; weak D call: TRBD1 (5 bases). This CDR3 spans 13 amino acids. V was clipped by 7 bases and J by 10 bases, with 19 bases between them. In nucleotides, the CDR3 is TGTGCCAGCATCGGGACCGTTTGGGGTGGAGCTTTCTTT. It codes for CASIGTVWGGAFF.

This clonotype was seen a handful of times. J is TRBJ2-3 and V is TRBV12-5; 8 bases are shared with TRBD2. The V and J ends lost 4 bases and 0 bases, in that order; junction bases with no gene match: 6. CDR1 is LGHNT, CDR2 FRNRAP, per germline. There are 16 residues in the CDR3. The DNA of the CDR3 is TGTGCTAGTGGTTCCCTCGGGAGGGGAAGCACAGATACGCAGTATTTT. Amino acids: CASGSLGRGSTDTQYF.

Concerning this clonotype: Its ends do not fully match the called genes, so a read error is possible. This sequence joins TRBV4-2 and TRBJ1-5; possibly TRBD1 for D (5 bases). The CDR3 consists of 15 residues. Germline V gives CDR1 LGHNA, CDR2 YNFKEQ. As DNA, the CDR3 is TGTGCCAGCAGCCAAGGAGGAGACGGGGGGTCGCCCCGGCATTTT. Translation: CASSQGGDGGSPRHF.

In its sample, this clonotype was seen many times. The V and J genes are TRBV4-1 and TRBJ2-5; perhaps TRBD1 as D (5 bases). Per germline, CDR1 MGHRA and CDR2 YSYEKL. This CDR3 has 15 residues. The V end lost 0 bases, the J end lost 2 bases, and 10 bases lay between the germline ends. CDR3 sequence: CASSQEPREQETQYF. Here the CDR3 DNA reads TGCGCCAGCAGCCAAGAACCCAGGGAACAAGAGACCCAGTACTTC.

The sample holds a few counts of this clonotype. This rearrangement joins TRBV4-1 to TRBJ2-1, with 11 positions matching TRBD2. Germline trimming cut 0 bases from V and 0 bases from J; bases unmatched to any gene: 7. The CDR3 has 19 residues. CDR1 MGHRA and CDR2 YSYEKL come from the germline V gene. CDR3 sequence reads: CASSQELAGDPLSYNEQFF. The CDR3 DNA reads as TGCGCCAGCAGCCAAGAACTAGCGGGAGACCCCCTCTCCTACAATGAGCAGTTCTTC.

This clonotype showed up many times. The rearrangement links TRBV7-9 to TRBJ2-7, with unresolved D. Germline loops: CDR1 SEHNR, CDR2 FQNEAQ (reference sequence). The CDR3 loop spans 15 amino acids. Trimming removed 5 bases at V and 3 bases at J, with 17 bases between. The CDR3 DNA reads as TGTGCCAGCAGCGCGCCCGGGCTCGGGCACTACGAGCAGTACTTC. It encodes CASSAPGLGHYEQYF.

There are a few counts of this clonotype. The chain recombines TRBV7-9 with TRBJ2-3; TRBD2 agrees at 7 bases. This CDR3 region has 16 residues. The germline CDR1 and CDR2 sequences are SEHNR and FQNEAQ (reference sequence). V shed 1 base, J shed 1 base, and the junction held 5 bases outside the gene matches. The DNA of the CDR3 is TGTGCCAGCAGCTTAGTCCCGGGGAGGGGCACAGATACGCAGTATTTT. Its translation: CASSLVPGRGTDTQYF.

This clonotype was seen repeatedly, ten times or more. V usage is TRBV2 and J usage is TRBJ1-2, with D hard to call. Trimming left V 11 bases short and J 1 base short, with 14 bases between. The V gene's germline CDR1 is SNHLY and CDR2 FYNNEI. There are 13 residues in the CDR3. CDR3 bases: TGTGCCGGAGCAGCGGCAAGTAACTATGGCTACACCTTC. It specifies CAGAAASNYGYTF.

There are many counts of this clonotype. This rearrangement joins TRBV7-6 to TRBJ2-3; 7 bases are a match to TRBD1. This CDR3 comprises 16 residues. Germline V CDR1 and CDR2: SGHVS, FNYEAQ. V was pared by 0 bases and J by 6 bases, with 9 bases of the junction left unmatched. CDR3 coding DNA: TGTGCCAGCAGCTTAGCGCCAGGGGGATATAAGGATACGCAGTATTTT. Amino acid sequence: CASSLAPGGYKDTQYF.

About this clonotype: A much larger clone sits a single nucleotide away, making a read error possible. The chain recombines TRBV7-9 with TRBJ2-4, with 7 bases matching TRBD2. Per germline, CDR1 SEHNR and CDR2 FQNEAQ (reference sequence). The CDR3 runs 18 residues. With V trimmed by 6 bases and J by 2 bases, 16 bases remained unmatched. The CDR3 loop is CASRPTGRAGDPKNIQYF. CDR3 DNA: TGTGCCAGCAGACCTACCGGGCGGGCGGGAGATCCCAAAAACATTCAGTACTTC.

This clonotype occurred a few times. The chain couples TRBV9 to TRBJ2-7, with D tentatively TRBD1 (5 bases). The V gene lost 3 bases and the J gene lost 5 bases, with 18 bases spanning the gap. Germline loops: CDR1 SGDLS, CDR2 YYNGEE. The CDR3 is 15 amino acids. As DNA, the CDR3 is TGTGCCAGCAGCGCCCCTCCGGCAGGGTCCAACGAGCAGTACTTC. Its translation is CASSAPPAGSNEQYF.

This clonotype was counted a few times. The V gene is TRBV27, the J gene TRBJ1-1; D may be TRBD1 (5 bases). The CDR3 covers 15 residues. Per germline, CDR1 MNHEY and CDR2 SMNVEV (reference sequence). With 6 bases removed from V and 3 bases from J, the gap between germline ends came to 17 bases. In nucleotides, the CDR3 is TGTGCCAGCAGCTTTGACAGCCTCATGGACACTGAAGCTTTCTTT. It codes for CASSFDSLMDTEAFF.

This clonotype was observed many times. The chain employs TRBV7-9 and TRBJ2-7, with D perhaps TRBD1 (6 bases). The CDR3 spans 12 residues. Germline V gene data show CDR1 as SEHNR and CDR2 as FQNEAQ (reference sequence). V gave up 5 bases and J gave up 5 bases, with 10 bases separating them. CDR3 sequence reads: CASSTGINEQYF. The CDR3 DNA reads as TGTGCCAGCAGCACAGGGATCAACGAGCAGTACTTC.

This clonotype has ten or more counts. The J gene is TRBJ1-5, the V gene TRBV28; D may be TRBD1 (6 bases). Germline V gene lookup returns CDR1 MDHEN and CDR2 SYDVKM. V was clipped by 7 bases and J by 2 bases, with 15 bases between them. The CDR3 contains 15 residues. The CDR3 DNA is TGTGCCAGCAAGAGAGGGGGGGATGGCAATCAGCCCCAGCATTTT. The encoded protein is CASKRGGDGNQPQHF.

Notes on this clonotype: This may stem from a read error, because a much larger clone lies one nucleotide away. This chain joins TRBV7-8 and TRBJ1-1; the D gene is possibly TRBD1 (5 bases). The germline CDR1 and CDR2 sequences are SGHVS and FQNEAQ. V lost 1 base and J lost 3, with 12 bases in between. The CDR3 is 15 amino acids. This CDR3 is CASSLEEGLYTEAFF. Here the CDR3 DNA reads TGTGCCAGCAGCTTAGAGGAGGGGTTGTACACTGAAGCTTTCTTT.

This clonotype was detected ten times or more. This rearrangement joins TRBV7-6 to TRBJ2-3, with 10 bases lining up with TRBD2. Germline CDR1 is SGHVS and CDR2 is FNYEAQ. CDR3 size: 19 residues. V shed 2 bases, J shed 0 bases, and the junction held 11 bases outside the gene matches. Here the CDR3 DNA reads TGTGCCAGCAGCTTAAACGTAGCGGGGGGCCAATCAAGCACAGATACGCAGTATTTT. Residues: CASSLNVAGGQSSTDTQYF. Combining the CDR3 with reference TRBV7-6 and TRBJ2-3 gives the whole variable domain GAGVSQSPRYKVTKRGQDVALRCDPISGHVSLYWYRQALGQGPEFLTYFNYEAQQDKSGLPNDRFSAERPEGSISTLTIQRTEQRDSAMYRCASSLNVAGGQSSTDTQYFGPGTRLTVL.

This clonotype was recorded at least ten times. The gene calls are TRBV29-1 and TRBJ2-2; the match to TRBD1 covers 11 bases. Unmatched junction bases numbered 10, after V lost 1 base and J lost 0 bases. This CDR3 is 19 amino acids long. Per germline, CDR1 SQVTM and CDR2 ANQGSEA. CDR3 nucleotides: TGCAGCGTTGAAGCGCCGGGACAGGGGGTGTTCGCGAACACCGGGGAGCTGTTTTTT. Protein sequence: CSVEAPGQGVFANTGELFF.

Comment on this clonotype: This sequence may be a read error, since a much larger clone differs from it by one base. The chain recombines TRBV7-8 with TRBJ2-6; 7 positions agree with TRBD1. Germline CDR1 SGHVS, CDR2 FQNEAQ. The CDR3 length is 18 residues. With 9 bases clipped from V and 2 bases from J, the junction kept 16 bases outside the gene matches. The CDR3 here is CARNPFDRVAAGANVLTF. The DNA of the CDR3 is TGTGCCAGAAACCCTTTCGACAGGGTGGCCGCTGGGGCCAACGTCCTGACTTTC.

In its sample, this clonotype was seen many times. This chain uses TRBV7-9 with TRBJ2-6, with D hard to call. The V gene's germline CDR1 is SEHNR and CDR2 FQNEAQ (reference sequence). Trimming took 4 bases from V and 0 from J, leaving 16 bases between them. The CDR3 is made up of 18 amino acids. This CDR3 reads CASSSGFNVNSGANVLTF. DNA for the CDR3: TGTGCCAGCAGCTCCGGCTTCAATGTTAACTCTGGGGCCAACGTCCTGACTTTC.

The sample holds many counts of this clonotype. This rearrangement joins TRBV5-1 to TRBJ2-7; 8 positions match TRBD2. V trimming: 2 bases; J trimming: 4 bases; junction bases outside the gene matches: 2. The CDR3 loop spans 13 amino acids. Germline V gene lookup returns CDR1 SGHRS and CDR2 YFSETQ. The CDR3 loop reads CASSFSGGYEQYF. CDR3 DNA sequence: TGCGCCAGCAGCTTCAGCGGGGGTTACGAGCAGTACTTC.

This clonotype was seen at least ten times. The rearrangement uses TRBV13 and TRBJ2-2; D is uncertain. Deletions cut 8 bases from V and 6 bases from J, with 4 bases between. The CDR3 is 10 amino acids. CDR1 is PRHDT and CDR2 is FYEKMQ in the germline V gene (reference sequence). CDR3 in DNA: TGTGCCAGCGGGGCCGGGGAGCTGTTTTTT. Translated, it gives CASGAGELFF. Filled out from reference TRBV13 and TRBJ2-2, the complete variable domain reads AAGVIQSPRHLIKEKRETATLKCYPIPRHDTVYWYQQGPGQDPQFLISFYEKMQSDKGSIPDRFSAQQFSDYHSELNMSSLELGDSALYFCASGAGELFFGEGSRLTVL.

This clonotype was recorded at least ten times. The genes are TRBV28 and TRBJ1-4; D unresolved. The CDR3 runs 14 residues. From germline, CDR1 is MDHEN and CDR2 SYDVKM. The V gene lost 3 bases and the J gene lost 4 bases, with 9 bases spanning the gap. This chain's CDR3 is CASSFFGVNEKLFF. CDR3 sequence (DNA): TGTGCCAGCAGTTTCTTTGGGGTTAATGAAAAACTGTTTTTT.

Details on this clonotype: This sequence may be a read error, since a much larger clone differs from it by one base. The rearrangement joins TRBV7-6 to TRBJ2-3; TRBD2 aligns across 14 bases. V trimming: 1 base; J trimming: 2 bases; junction bases outside the gene matches: 8. Germline values: CDR1 SGHVS, CDR2 FNYEAQ. The CDR3 is made up of 19 amino acids. This CDR3 is CASSLDRLAGGLATDTQYF. CDR3 sequence (DNA): TGTGCCAGCAGCTTAGACCGACTAGCGGGGGGGCTGGCCACAGATACGCAGTATTTT.

Concerning this clonotype: Since no conserved phenylalanine or tryptophan closes the CDR3, a read error is the likely cause. The chain is built from TRBV6-5 and TRBJ2-7, with 9 bases aligning to TRBD1. CDR1 and CDR2 (germline): MNHEY, SVGAGI. CDR3 length: 14 amino acids. V lost 5 bases and J lost 1; bases outside the gene matches: 3. The DNA for the CDR3 is TGTGCCAGCAGTCTGGGGACAGGGTCCTACGAGCAGTACCTC. As protein: CASSLGTGSYEQYL.

Only a few counts were recorded for this clonotype. J is TRBJ2-7 and V is TRBV4-3, with TRBD1 identical over 8 bases. Germline V gene data show CDR1 as LGHNA and CDR2 as YSLEER. The CDR3 sequence is 18 residues long. The trim removed 2 bases at V and 5 bases at J, leaving 17 bases unmatched. The CDR3 DNA follows: TGCGCCAGCAGCCAAAGCTGGGGGTACAGGGGGTTGAGTGACGAGCAGTACTTC. The encoded protein is CASSQSWGYRGLSDEQYF.

The table lists this clonotype with a few counts. The chain links TRBV7-9 to TRBJ2-5; 10 positions agree with TRBD1. Germline CDR1 SEHNR, CDR2 FQNEAQ (reference sequence). The CDR3 is 15 residues long. Trimming took 5 bases from V and 5 from J; bases not matched to a gene: 8. The CDR3 here is CASSTPPGQGETQYF. CDR3 nucleotides: TGTGCCAGCAGCACGCCGCCGGGACAGGGGGAGACCCAGTACTTC.

This clonotype was observed at least ten times. V and J are TRBV7-2 and TRBJ2-1; D unresolved. Germline-derived CDR1 and CDR2 are SGHTA and FQGNSA. The CDR3 totals 14 residues. V was clipped by 1 base and J by 9 bases, with 13 bases between them. This chain's CDR3 is CASSLVTHDSEQFF. The CDR3 region has the DNA TGTGCCAGCAGCTTAGTTACCCACGACTCTGAGCAGTTCTTC. Complete variable domain (other parts from reference TRBV7-2 and TRBJ2-1): GAGVSQSPSNKVTEKGKDVELRCDPISGHTALYWYRQSLGQGLEFLIYFQGNSAPDKSGLPSDRFSAERTGGSVSTLTIQRTQQEDSAVYLCASSLVTHDSEQFFGPGTRLTVL.

Of note for this clonotype: A clone one base away is much larger, so this may be a read error. The V gene is TRBV28, the J gene TRBJ1-2; 8 nucleotides line up with TRBD1. Germline loops: CDR1 MDHEN, CDR2 SYDVKM. The CDR3 runs 14 residues. CDR3 residues: CTSSRTGSGYGYTF. The DNA of the CDR3 is TGTACCAGCAGTCGGACAGGGAGTGGCTATGGCTACACCTTC.